Below, 21 T cell receptor beta chains from the same sample are listed, as sequenced in a study of T cell responses to AZD1222 COVID-19 vaccine. Clones were read by immunoSEQ multiplex PCR, and TCRdb kept only the in-frame ones, dropping some. The repertoire holds around 100,000 clones, with 70% to 90% as singletons. The starting material was peripheral blood, obtained 28 days after the second AZD1222 dose. The receptors come from an adult who received the AZD1222 COVID-19 vaccine.

This clone showed up just a few times. The V gene is TRBV2, the J gene TRBJ1-1; 9 nucleotides match TRBD1. CDR1 and CDR2 (germline): SNHLY, FYNNEI. Trimming cost V 6 bases and J 4 bases; bases outside gene matches: 3. The CDR3 covers 13 residues. CDR3 coding DNA: TGTGCCAGCAGGGACAGGGGATTCACTGAAGCTTTCTTT. Translating gives CASRDRGFTEAFF.

The chain combines TRBV9 with TRBJ2-5; no clear D gene. Trimming pared 0 bases from V and 7 bases from J, leaving 10 bases between. This CDR3 has 13 residues. Germline CDR1 and CDR2: SGDLS and YYNGEE. CDR3 sequence (DNA): TGTGCCAGCAGCGTAGGCCTAATGGGGACCCAGTACTTC. It translates to CASSVGLMGTQYF.

The genes are TRBV7-2 and TRBJ2-4; 11 bases match TRBD2. V lost 0 bases to trimming and J lost 7 bases; unmatched junction nucleotides: 14. In germline, CDR1 is SGHTA, CDR2 FQGNSA. The CDR3 covers 19 residues. The DNA for the CDR3 is TGTGCCAGCAGCTTAGCGTTTCAGCTAGCGGGGGGAGGAGGGAACATTCAGTACTTC. This gives the protein CASSLAFQLAGGGGNIQYF.

The rearrangement uses TRBV11-2 and TRBJ2-1; TRBD1 is a possible D gene (6 bases). The CDR3 covers 15 residues. With 4 bases removed from V and 7 bases from J, the gap between germline ends came to 17 bases. CDR1 and CDR2 from the germline V gene are SGHAT and FQNNGV. DNA of the CDR3: TGTGCCAGCAGCTCCTTCCAGGGGAGCGTTAATGAGCAGTTCTTC. Protein sequence: CASSSFQGSVNEQFF.

The chain uses TRBV18 and TRBJ2-7; D may be TRBD2 (5 bases). The germline V gene has CDR1 KGHSH and CDR2 LQKENI. V shed 3 bases and J shed 3 bases, with 12 bases lying between them. This CDR3 comprises 14 residues. As DNA, the CDR3 is TGTGCCAGCTCACCCTCCGGGAAATACTACGAGCAGTACTTC. It is translated as CASSPSGKYYEQYF.

Worth noting for this clone: One end of the junction varies from germline; a read error may be responsible. The chain joins TRBV19 to TRBJ1-1; D remains ambiguous. The CDR3 covers 14 residues. Germline lookup yields CDR1 LNHDA and CDR2 SQIVND (reference sequence). CDR3 amino acids: CASSIDGLNTEAFF. The CDR3 DNA reads TGTGCCAGTAGCATAGACGGGTTGAACACTGAAGCTTTCTTT.

This clone has a single count. The rearrangement uses TRBV11-2 and TRBJ2-7, with a possible D match to TRBD2 (6 bases). Germline values: CDR1 SGHAT, CDR2 FQNNGV. The CDR3 has 15 residues. V was clipped by 2 bases and J by 0 bases, with 11 bases between them. CDR3 protein: CASSLWDLTSYEQYF. CDR3 DNA sequence: TGTGCCAGCAGCTTATGGGACTTGACCTCCTACGAGCAGTACTTC.

The genes are TRBV4-3 and TRBJ2-7; D is ambiguous. The germline CDR1 and CDR2 sequences are LGHNA and YSLEER. The CDR3 has 14 amino acids. The V end was cut by 0 bases, the J end by 1 base, with 7 bases between. The CDR3: CASSQDEVSYEQYF. In nucleotides, the CDR3 is TGCGCCAGCAGCCAAGATGAGGTGTCCTACGAGCAGTACTTC.

Only one count was recorded for this clone. This chain connects TRBV6-5 to TRBJ2-2; D unclear. The CDR3 is made up of 10 amino acids. The germline V gene encodes CDR1 MNHEY and CDR2 SVGAGI. V was clipped by 8 bases and J by 9 bases, with 7 bases between them. The CDR3 sequence: CASRSRELFF. CDR3 in DNA: TGTGCCAGCCGCTCCAGGGAGCTGTTTTTT.

The chain links TRBV27 to TRBJ2-1, with TRBD2 matching 10 bases. This CDR3 region has 15 residues. V shed 6 bases and J 6 bases; nucleotides not matched to a gene: 8. The V gene's germline CDR1 is MNHEY and CDR2 SMNVEV (reference sequence). The chain's CDR3 is CASSDPGLATNEQFF. CDR3 sequence (DNA): TGTGCCAGCAGCGACCCGGGACTAGCGACCAATGAGCAGTTCTTC.

In its sample, this clone was seen a few times. The rearrangement uses TRBV6-5 and TRBJ1-5; 8 bases are shared with TRBD1. From germline, CDR1 is MNHEY and CDR2 SVGAGI. V lost 5 bases and J lost 7; bases outside the gene matches: 7. The CDR3 has 14 residues. The CDR3 loop reads CASSPDRGRQPQHF. The CDR3, as DNA: TGTGCCAGCAGTCCAGACAGGGGCCGACAGCCCCAGCATTTT.

Only one count was recorded for this clone. V and J are TRBV6-5 and TRBJ1-1; D remains ambiguous. Deletions cut 7 bases from V and 1 base from J, with 10 bases between. The CDR3 has 13 amino acids. Per the germline V gene, CDR1 is MNHEY and CDR2 is SVGAGI. The CDR3 nucleotides are TGTGCCAGCACCCCAGGACGGAACACTGAAGCTTTCTTT. As protein: CASTPGRNTEAFF.

The chain couples TRBV19 to TRBJ1-1; no clear D. Germline V gives CDR1 LNHDA, CDR2 SQIVND (reference sequence). The CDR3 is 13 residues long. The V end lost 4 bases, the J end lost 3 bases, and 9 bases lay between the germline ends. The CDR3 DNA follows: TGTGCCAGTAGTAAGGCCGGGCACACTGAAGCTTTCTTT. It encodes CASSKAGHTEAFF.

This clone was observed a handful of times. The rearrangement uses TRBV7-2 and TRBJ1-2; 8 bases line up with TRBD1. CDR1 is SGHTA and CDR2 is FQGNSA in the germline V gene. This CDR3 is built from 12 residues. Trimming took 3 bases from V and 7 from J; bases not matched to a gene: 1. The chain's CDR3 is CASSFTGGGYTF. The CDR3 nucleotides read TGTGCCAGCAGCTTTACAGGGGGTGGCTACACCTTC. The full variable domain, with the rest looked up from reference TRBV7-2 and TRBJ1-2, is GAGVSQSPSNKVTEKGKDVELRCDPISGHTALYWYRQSLGQGLEFLIYFQGNSAPDKSGLPSDRFSAERTGGSVSTLTIQRTQQEDSAVYLCASSFTGGGYTFGSGTRLTVV.

The chain employs TRBV5-1 and TRBJ1-2; unclear D gene. The ends were cut back, 5 bases at V and 6 bases at J, with 17 bases in the middle. In germline, CDR1 is SGHRS, CDR2 YFSETQ. CDR3 length equals 14 residues. The CDR3: CASRPTPGGDGYTF. The CDR3 DNA is TGCGCCAGCAGGCCGACTCCGGGAGGCGATGGCTACACCTTC. The complete variable domain, with remaining parts taken from reference TRBV5-1 and TRBJ1-2, reads KAGVTQTPRYLIKTRGQQVTLSCSPISGHRSVSWYQQTPGQGLQFLFEYFSETQRNKGNFPGRFSGRQFSNSRSEMNVSTLELGDSALYLCASRPTPGGDGYTFGSGTRLTVV.

This clone was observed a single time. The chain has TRBV5-1 and TRBJ2-5; D is possibly TRBD1 (5 bases). Germline CDR1 SGHRS, CDR2 YFSETQ. V was pared by 2 bases and J by 3 bases, with 14 bases between. There are 15 residues in the CDR3. This CDR3 reads CASSFPGQGEETQYF. In DNA form, the CDR3 reads TGCGCCAGCAGCTTTCCAGGGCAGGGCGAAGAGACCCAGTACTTC.

The chain uses TRBV5-1 and TRBJ2-5, with 13 bases lining up with TRBD2. With V trimmed by 3 bases and J by 4 bases, 9 bases remained unmatched. Germline V gives CDR1 SGHRS, CDR2 YFSETQ. This CDR3 comprises 17 residues. CDR3 sequence (DNA): TGCGCCAGCAGCTCAGGACTAGCGGGAGAAGTTAGAGAGACCCAGTACTTC. It yields the protein CASSSGLAGEVRETQYF.

The chain has TRBV7-6 and TRBJ2-3, with no clear D. V was clipped by 1 base and J by 2 bases, with 13 bases between them. Germline V gives CDR1 SGHVS, CDR2 FNYEAQ. The CDR3 length is 16 residues. CDR3: CASSLGAGIPTDTQYF. In DNA form, the CDR3 reads TGTGCCAGCAGCTTAGGGGCAGGAATACCCACAGATACGCAGTATTTT.

The genes are TRBV6-2 or TRBV6-3 and TRBJ1-1; the D is unclear. V was cut by 5 bases and J by 6 bases, with 13 bases left in between. The CDR3 loop spans 13 amino acids. Germline V lookup: CDR1 MNHEY, CDR2 SVGEGT. This chain's CDR3 is CASSPRAASEAFF. CDR3 DNA: TGTGCCAGCAGTCCCCGGGCCGCGTCTGAAGCTTTCTTT.

V usage is TRBV14 and J usage is TRBJ1-4; D is unclear. Trimming stripped 4 bases from V and 6 bases from J, with 9 bases between. Germline CDR1 is SGHDN and CDR2 is FVKESK. CDR3 length: 13 amino acids. CDR3 bases: TGTGCCAGCAGCCCGGACCCCCATGAAAAACTGTTTTTT. This gives the protein CASSPDPHEKLFF.

With respect to this clone: A junction end diverges from the germline sequence, so it may reflect a read error. V gene TRBV3-1 (or the pseudogene TRBV3-2) combines with J gene TRBJ2-1; D remains ambiguous. Germline lookup yields CDR1 LGHDT and CDR2 YNNKEL (reference sequence). The CDR3 extends over 14 amino acids. The CDR3 DNA is TGTGCCAGCACCCAAAGTGTCCGGAGCAATGAGCAGTTCTTC. Its translation: CASTQSVRSNEQFF.